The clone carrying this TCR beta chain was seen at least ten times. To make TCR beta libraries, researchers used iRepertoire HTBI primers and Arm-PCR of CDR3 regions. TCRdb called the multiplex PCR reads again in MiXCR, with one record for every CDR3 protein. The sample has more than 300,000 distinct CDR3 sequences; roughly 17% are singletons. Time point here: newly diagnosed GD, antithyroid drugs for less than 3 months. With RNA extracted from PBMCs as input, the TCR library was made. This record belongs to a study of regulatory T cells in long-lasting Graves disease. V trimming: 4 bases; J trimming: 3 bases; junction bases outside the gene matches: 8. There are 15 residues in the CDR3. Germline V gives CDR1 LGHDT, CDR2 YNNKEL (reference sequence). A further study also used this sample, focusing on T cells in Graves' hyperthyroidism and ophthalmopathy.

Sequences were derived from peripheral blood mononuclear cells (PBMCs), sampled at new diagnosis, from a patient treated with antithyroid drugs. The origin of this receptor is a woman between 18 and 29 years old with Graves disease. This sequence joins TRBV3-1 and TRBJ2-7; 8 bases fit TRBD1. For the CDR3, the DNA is TGTGCCAGCAGCCGGGGACAGGCTAGCTACTACGAGCAGTACTTC. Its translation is CASSRGQASYYEQYF.